The 18 T cell receptor beta chains presented below share a single source sample, sequenced in a study of OX40 agonist ivuxolimab in advanced cancers. TCRdb's table, derived via immunoSEQ multiplex PCR, lists solely in-frame clones and lacks some. The table shows 60,000 to 75,000 clones, with around 90% occurring only once. The sequenced sample was CD4+ or CD8+ T cells sorted from blood, obtained in a trial of the OX40 agonist ivuxolimab. The receptors originated from an adult with an advanced solid tumor such as melanoma, head and neck, liver or kidney cancer.

The chain uses TRBV5-6 and TRBJ2-5; D unclear. Germline CDR1 reads SGHDT; CDR2 reads YYEEEE. The CDR3 is 12 residues long. V lost 4 bases and J lost 5, with 9 bases in between. The CDR3 DNA sequence: TGTGCCAGCAGCCCCCGGATGGAGACCCAGTACTTC. This codes for CASSPRMETQYF.

The chain joins TRBV5-1 to TRBJ2-5; possible D gene TRBD2, 6 bases. The J call may be incorrect, as the DNA end agrees better with TRBJ2-7. The CDR3 is made up of 12 amino acids. The V gene's germline CDR1 is SGHRS and CDR2 YFSETQ. The CDR3 loop reads CASTRDFHEQYF. DNA of the CDR3: TGCGCCAGCACCCGGGACTTTCACGAGCAGTACTTC.

CDR3 region: CASSPNMNTEAFF. Here the CDR3 DNA reads TGTGCCAGCTCACCGAATATGAACACTGAAGCTTTCTTT. This rearrangement joins TRBV18 to TRBJ1-1; D is ambiguous. Germline loops: CDR1 KGHSH, CDR2 LQKENI. The CDR3 length is 13 residues. Between the trimmed V and J ends, which lost 3 bases and 0 bases, there was a span of 5 bases.

The chain joins TRBV18 to TRBJ2-1; D unclear. Germline-derived CDR1 and CDR2 are KGHSH and LQKENI. This CDR3 is 13 amino acids long. V shed 2 bases and J shed 8 bases, with 10 bases lying between them. CDR3 DNA sequence: TGTGCCAGCTCACCAGGGGTATCGGATGAGCAGTTCTTC. It is translated as CASSPGVSDEQFF.

This chain joins TRBV19 and TRBJ2-4; TRBD2 matches 12 bases. The CDR3 loop spans 19 amino acids. Germline V lookup: CDR1 LNHDA, CDR2 SQIVND (reference sequence). With V trimmed by 5 bases and J by 2 bases, 13 bases remained unmatched. CDR3: CASSSSPPLAGGPKNIQYF. CDR3 DNA: TGTGCCAGTAGTTCAAGCCCCCCACTAGCGGGAGGCCCCAAAAACATTCAGTACTTC.

The V and J genes are TRBV19 and TRBJ1-5, with D perhaps TRBD1 (6 bases). V dropped 0 bases and J dropped 4 bases, with 7 bases sitting between them. This CDR3 spans 14 amino acids. Germline V gives CDR1 LNHDA, CDR2 SQIVND (reference sequence). CDR3 nucleotide sequence: TGTGCCAGTAGTATAGAACAGGGAAATCAGCCCCAGCATTTT. It encodes CASSIEQGNQPQHF.

This chain joins TRBV5-6 and TRBJ2-1; possible D gene TRBD2, 6 bases. This CDR3 contains 13 residues. Per the germline V gene, CDR1 is SGHDT and CDR2 is YYEEEE. Trimming took 5 bases from V and 8 from J, leaving 14 bases between them. CDR3: CASRTRWGDEQFF. CDR3 nucleotide sequence: TGTGCCAGCAGGACCCGCTGGGGGGATGAGCAGTTCTTC. The whole variable domain, remainder taken from reference TRBV5-6 and TRBJ2-1, is DAGVTQSPTHLIKTRGQQVTLRCSPKSGHDTVSWYQQALGQGPQFIFQYYEEEERQRGNFPDRFSGHQFPNYSSELNVNALLLGDSALYLCASRTRWGDEQFFGPGTRLTVL.

A word on this clone: Other DNA sequences in the same sample also yield this CDR3. This chain joins TRBV28 and TRBJ1-4; no clear D. Germline V gives CDR1 MDHEN, CDR2 SYDVKM. The ends were cut back, 4 bases at V and 5 bases at J, with 5 bases in the middle. This CDR3 has 12 residues. The CDR3 DNA is TGTGCCAGCAGTTCCTCCAATGAAAAACTGTTTTTT. Translated: CASSSSNEKLFF.

The chain couples TRBV9 to TRBJ2-7; D is perhaps TRBD1 or TRBD2 (5 bases each). CDR1 is SGDLS, CDR2 YYNGEE, per germline. Trimming pared 4 bases from V and 3 bases from J, leaving 17 bases between. The CDR3 runs 15 residues. For the CDR3, the DNA is TGTGCCAGCAGCCCCCACTCCGGGACCGTCTACGAGCAGTACTTC. Translation: CASSPHSGTVYEQYF.

The chain is built from TRBV11-3 and TRBJ2-1; 10 bases are shared with TRBD2. Germline loops: CDR1 SGHNT, CDR2 YENEEA. The CDR3 runs to 17 residues. The trim removed 0 bases at V and 3 bases at J, leaving 5 bases unmatched. The CDR3 region is CASSLDQIAGGYNEQFF. The CDR3 DNA follows: TGTGCCAGCAGCTTAGATCAAATAGCGGGAGGCTACAATGAGCAGTTCTTC.

The gene calls are TRBV4-3 and TRBJ1-5, with D perhaps matching TRBD1 (5 bases). The CDR3 is 15 residues long. Trimming left V 1 base short and J 6 bases short, with 13 bases between. Germline V lookup: CDR1 LGHNA, CDR2 YSLEER. The DNA for the CDR3 is TGCGCCAGCAGCCAAGCGTTAGGTAGGGGTCAGCCCCAGCATTTT. Protein sequence: CASSQALGRGQPQHF.

The chain combines TRBV27 with TRBJ2-6, with TRBD2 matching over 14 bases. This CDR3 spans 20 amino acids. V dropped 1 base and J dropped 2; count of bases not matched to a gene: 7. CDR1 is MNHEY, CDR2 SMNVEV, per germline (reference sequence). CDR3 DNA: TGTGCCAGCAGTTTATATCGGGGACTAGCGGGAGCTGCTGGGGCCAACGTCCTGACTTTC. This codes for CASSLYRGLAGAAGANVLTF.

This chain joins TRBV28 and TRBJ2-3, with a possible D match to TRBD2 (6 bases). This CDR3 is built from 14 residues. Trimming removed 5 bases from V and 2 bases from J, with 11 bases in between. In germline, CDR1 is MDHEN, CDR2 SYDVKM. The chain's CDR3 is CASSPSSVTDTQYF. CDR3 DNA: TGTGCCAGCAGTCCCTCTAGCGTCACAGATACGCAGTATTTT.

This chain joins TRBV7-2 and TRBJ2-1, with D unclear. Germline loops: CDR1 SGHTA, CDR2 FQGNSA. The length of the CDR3 is 15 residues. Trimming took off 7 bases at V and 6 bases at J, with 19 bases between the two ends. CDR3 nucleotide sequence: TGTGCCAGCATAATGAGCTCGCATAGATTCAATGAGCAGTTCTTC. Translating gives CASIMSSHRFNEQFF.

This chain joins TRBV5-6 and TRBJ1-3, with D uncertain. Germline loops: CDR1 SGHDT, CDR2 YYEEEE. The CDR3 extends over 14 amino acids. V gave up 4 bases and J gave up 0 bases, with 8 bases separating them. In nucleotides, the CDR3 is TGTGCCAGCAGCAGGCGGGACTCTGGAAACACCATATATTTT. It translates to CASSRRDSGNTIYF.

This chain connects TRBV18 to TRBJ2-7, with 7 bases aligning to TRBD1. Per germline, CDR1 KGHSH and CDR2 LQKENI. Trimming removed 3 bases from V and 1 base from J; junction bases left unmatched: 3. CDR3 length: 14 amino acids. In DNA, the CDR3 is TGTGCCAGCTCACCCGTGACAGGGTCCTACGAGCAGTACTTC. Translating gives CASSPVTGSYEQYF.

This clone was observed a single time. This chain joins TRBV7-2 and TRBJ2-7; 8 bases agree with TRBD2. CDR3 size: 15 residues. Germline V gene data show CDR1 as SGHTA and CDR2 as FQGNSA. V lost 5 bases, J lost 3 bases, and 9 bases stayed unmatched. The CDR3 is CASSTAGGPYYEQYF. CDR3 in DNA: TGTGCCAGCAGCACTGCGGGGGGCCCCTACTACGAGCAGTACTTC.

CDR3 loop: CASSYDRAYEQYF. The CDR3, as DNA: TGTGCCAGCAGTTATGACAGGGCCTACGAGCAGTACTTC. V and J are TRBV6-1 and TRBJ2-7; 7 positions agree with TRBD1. The V and J ends lost 5 bases and 2 bases, in that order; junction bases with no gene match: 3. Germline V gene data show CDR1 as MNHNS and CDR2 as SASEGT. The CDR3 totals 13 residues.